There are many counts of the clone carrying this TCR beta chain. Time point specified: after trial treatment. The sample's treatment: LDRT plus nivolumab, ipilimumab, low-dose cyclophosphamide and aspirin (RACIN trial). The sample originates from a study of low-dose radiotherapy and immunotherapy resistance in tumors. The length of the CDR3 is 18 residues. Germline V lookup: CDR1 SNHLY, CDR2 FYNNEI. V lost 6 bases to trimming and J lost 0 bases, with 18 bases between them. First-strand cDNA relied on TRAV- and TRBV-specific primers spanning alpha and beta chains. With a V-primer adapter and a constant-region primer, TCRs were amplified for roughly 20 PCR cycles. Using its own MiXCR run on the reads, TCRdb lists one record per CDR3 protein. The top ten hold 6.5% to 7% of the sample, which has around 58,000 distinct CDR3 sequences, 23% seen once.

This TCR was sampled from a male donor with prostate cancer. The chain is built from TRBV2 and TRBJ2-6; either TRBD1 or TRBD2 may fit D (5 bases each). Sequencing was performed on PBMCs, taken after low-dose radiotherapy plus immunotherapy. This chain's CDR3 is CASSGFGTFSSGANVLTF. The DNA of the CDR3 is TGTGCCAGCAGCGGTTTTGGGACGTTCAGCTCTGGGGCCAACGTCCTGACTTTC.